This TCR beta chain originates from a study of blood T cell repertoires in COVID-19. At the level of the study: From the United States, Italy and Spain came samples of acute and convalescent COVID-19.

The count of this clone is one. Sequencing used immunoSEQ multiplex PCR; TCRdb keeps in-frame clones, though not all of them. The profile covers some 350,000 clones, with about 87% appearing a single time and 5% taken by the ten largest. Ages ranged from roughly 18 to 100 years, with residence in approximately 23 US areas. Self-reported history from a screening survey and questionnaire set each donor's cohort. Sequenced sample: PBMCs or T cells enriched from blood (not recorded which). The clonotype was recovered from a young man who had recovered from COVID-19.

Written as DNA, the CDR3 is TGTGCCAGCACCAGACAGCAGGGAAACACCATATATTTT. Encoded protein: CASTRQQGNTIYF. The chain is built from TRBV2 and TRBJ1-3, with D maybe TRBD1 (5 bases). CDR1 and CDR2 (germline): SNHLY, FYNNEI. This CDR3 is built from 13 residues. The ends were cut back, 7 bases at V and 4 bases at J, with 11 bases in the middle.